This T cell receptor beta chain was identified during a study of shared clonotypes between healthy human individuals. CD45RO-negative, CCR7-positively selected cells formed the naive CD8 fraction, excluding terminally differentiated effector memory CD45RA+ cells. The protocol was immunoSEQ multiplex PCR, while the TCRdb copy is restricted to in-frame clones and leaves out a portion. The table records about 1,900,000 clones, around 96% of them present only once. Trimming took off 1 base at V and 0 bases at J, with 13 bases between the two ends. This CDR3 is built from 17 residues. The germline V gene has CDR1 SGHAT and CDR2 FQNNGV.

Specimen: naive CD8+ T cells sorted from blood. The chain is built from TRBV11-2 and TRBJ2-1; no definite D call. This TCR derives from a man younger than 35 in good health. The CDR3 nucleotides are TGTGCCAGCAGCTTAGTTCCGGGCGCTAGCTCCTACAATGAGCAGTTCTTC. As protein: CASSLVPGASSYNEQFF.